These T cell receptor beta chains were read from a single sample in a study of cytomegalovirus exposure and HLA in healthy donors. Profiled with immunoSEQ multiplex PCR; TCRdb holds only in-frame clones, not every one. The table shows some 76,000 clones, with roughly 94% occurring only once. Material: PBMCs. The receptors stem from a woman aged 18-35 years in good health and CMV-seronegative. Each CDR3 is given with its conserved first and last residue. The D gene is left open where the match is weak. Where a row states a size, it is once, few, many or the class of an expanded clone; other rows omit it.

DNA,CDR3,J,size,D,V
TGTGCCAGTAGTATGGGACAGGGGGCTTCACCCCTCCACTTT,CASSMGQGASPLHF,TRBJ1-6,NA,TRBD1,TRBV19
TGTGCCAGCAGCTTGGAGTGGACTAGCCCCAATGAGCAGTTCTTC,CASSLEWTSPNEQFF,TRBJ2-1,NA,TRBD2,TRBV5-6
TGCAGCGTTGAGCCCAACGAGTCCATGGCTTTCTTT,CSVEPNESMAFF,TRBJ1-1,NA,NA,TRBV29-1
TGTGCCAGCAGCGGCGACGGACTCAATCAGCCCCAGCATTTT,CASSGDGLNQPQHF,TRBJ1-5,NA,NA,TRBV2
TGCGCCAGCAGCCCCTACGGGGATAGCGGGGCCATCTACAATGAGCAGTTCTTC,CASSPYGDSGAIYNEQFF,TRBJ2-1,NA,TRBD2,TRBV5-1
TGTGCCTGGAGGGCGGGAGAACTCTACGAGCAGTACTTC,CAWRAGELYEQYF,TRBJ2-7,NA,TRBD2,TRBV30
TGTGCCAGCAGTGGGACTAGCGGGAGTCCGGATGAGCAGTTCTTC,CASSGTSGSPDEQFF,TRBJ2-1,medium-sized,TRBD2,TRBV6-1
TGTGCCAGCAGCTTAGTTCAGGGAAACACCATATATTTT,CASSLVQGNTIYF,TRBJ1-3,NA,NA,TRBV7-9
TGTGCCAGCAGTTCAGCGGAGCATGAGCAGTTCTTC,CASSSAEHEQFF,TRBJ2-1,NA,NA,TRBV27
TGTGCCAGTAGTAATACCCCGGGACAGGGTTCCGATGAGCAGTTCTTC,CASSNTPGQGSDEQFF,TRBJ2-1,NA,TRBD1,TRBV19
TGCGCCAGCAGCCTGACAGGGGGCACCGGGGAGCTGTTTTTT,CASSLTGGTGELFF,TRBJ2-2,NA,TRBD1,TRBV5-1
TGCGCCAGCAGCCCCAGCGAGGGTCTTATCACTGAAGCTTTCTTT,CASSPSEGLITEAFF,TRBJ1-1,NA,NA,TRBV5-1
TGTGCCAGCTCACCCTGGGACAGGGGTTATGGCTACACCTTC,CASSPWDRGYGYTF,TRBJ1-2,few,TRBD1,TRBV18
TGTGCCAGCAGTGGGACTAGCGGGAGTCCCTACAATGAGCAGTTCTTC,CASSGTSGSPYNEQFF,TRBJ2-1,NA,TRBD2,TRBV6-4
TGTGCCAGCAGTAGGACTAGCGGGAGGTCCGGGGAGCTGTTTTTT,CASSRTSGRSGELFF,TRBJ2-2,NA,TRBD2,TRBV28
TGTGCCAGCTGGAGGGAGGCGTACCAAGAGACCCAGTACTTC,CASWREAYQETQYF,TRBJ2-5,NA,NA,TRBV6-5
TGTGCCAGCAGTACCGGGACAGGGGGAAATGAGCAGTTCTTC,CASSTGTGGNEQFF,TRBJ2-1,NA,TRBD1,TRBV6-4
TGTGCCAGCACCGGACAGGGATACAACACAGATACGCAGTATTTT,CASTGQGYNTDTQYF,TRBJ2-3,NA,TRBD1,TRBV2
TGTGCCATCATGGGGGGGCCGTTCACAGATACGCAGTATTTT,CAIMGGPFTDTQYF,TRBJ2-3,few,NA,TRBV10-3
TGTGCCAGCAGCTCGGGTCCCGGGACAGGGCAGCCCCAGCATTTT,CASSSGPGTGQPQHF,TRBJ1-5,NA,TRBD1,TRBV7-9
TGTGCCAGCAGCTTAGGGACTAGCGCCGGGGAGCTGTTTTTT,CASSLGTSAGELFF,TRBJ2-2,NA,TRBD2,TRBV7-6
TGTGCCAGTAGTATGCTCGCGGGGAACACCGGGGAGCTGTTTTTT,CASSMLAGNTGELFF,TRBJ2-2,NA,NA,TRBV19
TGCAGTGCTAAACAGGGTACTGAAGCTTTCTTT,CSAKQGTEAFF,TRBJ1-1,NA,NA,TRBV20-1
TGTGCCAGCAGCAGTCTAGCGGGGGACTCCAATGAGCAGTTCTTC,CASSSLAGDSNEQFF,TRBJ2-1,NA,TRBD2,TRBV6-4
TGTGCCAGCAGTACTGGACAGAACTTTCAAGAGACCCAGTACTTC,CASSTGQNFQETQYF,TRBJ2-5,NA,NA,TRBV5-4
TGCGCCAGCAGCCGGAACAGGGAAGCTGCTGGAAACACCATATATTTT,CASSRNREAAGNTIYF,TRBJ1-3,NA,NA,TRBV5-1
TGTGCCAGCAACGAGCGACAGGGGGGGTTGTACGAGCAGTACTTC,CASNERQGGLYEQYF,TRBJ2-7,NA,TRBD1,TRBV6-1
TGTGCCAGCAGCGTAGGAACAGCACAAGAGACCCAGTACTTC,CASSVGTAQETQYF,TRBJ2-5,NA,NA,TRBV9
TGTGCCAGCAGTGAATCTGGTCTCGGCGGCTGGGACAGGGAGAACACTGAAGCTTTCTTT,CASSESGLGGWDRENTEAFF,TRBJ1-1,NA,TRBD1,TRBV6-1
TGTGCCACCCAGAAGGGGGAAGGGCTACCTGGGGAAGGTAGTAATCAGCCCCAGCATTTT,CATQKGEGLPGEGSNQPQHF,TRBJ1-5,NA,NA,TRBV15
TGCGCCAGCAGCTTGGCCCCGGGACTAGCGGGTAGCTCCTACAATGAGCAGTTCTTC,CASSLAPGLAGSSYNEQFF,TRBJ2-1,once,TRBD2,TRBV5-1
TGTGCCTGGAGTGTACGACTAGCGGGAGAGTATACAGATACGCAGTATTTT,CAWSVRLAGEYTDTQYF,TRBJ2-3,NA,TRBD2,TRBV30
TGTGCCAGCAGGGTTACTAGCGGGAATGTGTACGAGCAGTACTTC,CASRVTSGNVYEQYF,TRBJ2-7,NA,TRBD2,TRBV27
TGTGCCAGCAGCGTGGGGACAGGGGGCCAAGAGACCCAGTACTTC,CASSVGTGGQETQYF,TRBJ2-5,NA,TRBD1,TRBV9
TGTGCCAGCAGCTTAGGCGTCCAAGAGACCCAGTACTTC,CASSLGVQETQYF,TRBJ2-5,many,NA,TRBV7-2
TGTGCCAGTAGCCTGACTAGCGTGCGGTTGACAGATACGCAGTATTTT,CASSLTSVRLTDTQYF,TRBJ2-3,NA,TRBD2,TRBV19
TGTGCCAGCAGCTTTGGGGGCGATACGCAGTATTTT,CASSFGGDTQYF,TRBJ2-3,NA,NA,TRBV5-8
TGTGCCAGCAGCTCTCAATCCGGGACAGGCTATGGCTACACCTTC,CASSSQSGTGYGYTF,TRBJ1-2,few,TRBD1,TRBV9
TGTGCCAGCAGCTTTAGCGGGAGGCCCTACTTC,CASSFSGRPYF,TRBJ2-5,few,TRBD2,TRBV7-9
TGTGCCAGCAGTGAATTTGCCGGGAGGGTCTCCTACGAGCAGTACTTC,CASSEFAGRVSYEQYF,TRBJ2-7,NA,TRBD2,TRBV6-1
TGTGCCAGCAGCCCCCCGGGTCATAGCACAGATACGCAGTATTTT,CASSPPGHSTDTQYF,TRBJ2-3,NA,NA,TRBV9
TGTGCCAGCAGGGAGGGTCCGACCTACGAGCAGTACTTC,CASREGPTYEQYF,TRBJ2-7,NA,NA,TRBV7-9
TGTGCCTGGATCGAGCGGAACACCGGGGAGCTGTTTTTT,CAWIERNTGELFF,TRBJ2-2,NA,NA,TRBV30
TGCGCCAGCAGCAAGACTGTGGGACTAGCGGGGCTCACAGATACGCAGTATTTT,CASSKTVGLAGLTDTQYF,TRBJ2-3,few,TRBD2,TRBV10-2
TGTGCCAGCAGTTCACCAGGGATGGGGCTAGGAGATACGCAGTATTTT,CASSSPGMGLGDTQYF,TRBJ2-3,NA,NA,TRBV6-6
TGTGCCACATCGGGACAGAGGAACACTGAAGCTTTCTTT,CATSGQRNTEAFF,TRBJ1-1,NA,TRBD1,TRBV2
TGTGCCAGCAGTGAATCTCTAGCGGACTACAATGAGCAGTTCTTC,CASSESLADYNEQFF,TRBJ2-1,NA,TRBD2,TRBV6-1
TGTGCCAGCAGTTACATGGGACAGGGCTACTACGAGCAGTACTTC,CASSYMGQGYYEQYF,TRBJ2-7,NA,TRBD1,TRBV6-5
TGCGCCAGCAGCCAATCGCAGGGAACCTACGAGCAGTACTTC,CASSQSQGTYEQYF,TRBJ2-7,NA,NA,TRBV4-3
TGCGCCAGCAGCCCCGCGGGGACAGGGGGCGATGGCTACACCTTC,CASSPAGTGGDGYTF,TRBJ1-2,NA,TRBD1,TRBV5-1
TGTGCCAGCACATTGTTTGTGGAGATTCCAGATACGCAGTATTTT,CASTLFVEIPDTQYF,TRBJ2-3,NA,NA,TRBV2
TGTGCCAGCAGCTCGGGGACAGGGGCTGGGGCCAACGTCCTGACTTTC,CASSSGTGAGANVLTF,TRBJ2-6,NA,TRBD1,TRBV11-3
TGTGCCTGGAGTCCCAATTTGAACACTGAAGCTTTCTTT,CAWSPNLNTEAFF,TRBJ1-1,NA,NA,TRBV30